The subject of this entry is one T cell receptor (beta chain). Its antigen remains undetermined. No per-base quality is available; no much larger clone lies one base away. Every donor was a healthy Caucasian. Three pairs of female monozygotic twins, all aged about 18 to 29 years, made up the twin cohort. Positive isolation kits from Invitrogen were used to isolate CD4+ and CD8+ T cell populations. For CDR1 and CDR2, the germline V gene lists MNHNS and SASEGT. V is reduced by 5 bases and J by 9 bases, leaving a spacing of 16 bases between them. The CDR3 starts with the cysteine, ends with the phenylalanine, and has 14 residues. The CDR3 DNA has 42 bases and is translated from base 1. Libraries were constructed by 5' RACE. Reads for this sample came from an Illumina HiSeq 2000. A universal primer binding site was added through template switching, and the final cDNA carried a unique molecular identifier so that TCR cDNA molecules could be counted accurately. Specific primers in the conserved constant-segment region were used to synthesize first-strand cDNA for TCR alpha and beta chains. To control for contamination, each cDNA library was double barcoded with a SMART-Mk sample barcode plus Illumina barcodes. TruSeq adapter sequences along with Illumina sample barcodes were introduced in two successive PCR steps. Sequencing of the TCR alpha and beta cDNA libraries was done on the Illumina HiSeq platform using custom primers. On the study's bioinformatics: Unique molecular identifiers were extracted from raw reads with MiGEC, and CDR3 positions were determined with MiXCR. Recombination models were inferred per individual with the repgenHMM and IGoR tools using an EM algorithm. The analysis of shared clonotypes was done with the tcR package in R, with sharing normalized by the product of cloneset sizes. To study raw recombination without the effects of thymic and clonal selection, out-of-frame nonproductive sequences were analyzed. TCRdb ran its own pipeline on the public reads, namely fastp trimming at Q25 and MiXCR clone calling, and kept in-frame beta chains. Rows merge per CDR3 protein into single entries with the most common DNA and genes. The V and J calls were determined by TCRdb, not by the authors. The sample has approximately 550,000 distinct CDR3 sequences on record, approximately 20% of them singletons. The ten largest clones take up approximately 0.48% of the sample.

These data come from a study of identical twins (dated by TCRdb to 2016 to 2018). Context from the whole study: To test whether fetal clonotypes persist, this study deep-sequenced TCR alpha and beta repertoires from monozygotic twins, from unrelated adults of various ages, and from cord blood. To rule out contamination, the twin experiments were replicated at different times with different library preparation protocols.

Study-level results and caveats: Invariant T cells such as MAIT and iNKT could partly confound zero-insertion analyses, though diverse VJ usage argued against this for most clonotypes. Fewer insertions were carried by abundant cord blood beta clonotypes; a weaker similar trend was observed in young adult naive repertoires, while no such trend was observed in memory repertoires. Because the same donors could not be followed over many years, conclusions were based on cross-sectional statistical analysis. Excess twin sharing in beta out-of-frame sequences was weaker because fewer shared sequences lowered the signal-to-noise ratio. Out-of-frame TCR alpha sharing in monozygotic twins was systematically underestimated by recombination models, whereas sharing between unrelated individuals was in agreement with the recombination models. Compared with coincidental sharing between unrelated individuals, out-of-frame TCR alpha sequences shared between twins had an excess of sequences with low generation probability.

The data also belong to a second study, concerning yellow fever vaccine responses in identical twins. That second report states: According to the authors, the vaccine-induced T cell response in identical twins seemed to be partly convergent and partly specific to each individual. Focusing on identical twins, the study followed the T cell clones that responded to the vaccine, and did so with precision.

This TCR was sampled from a woman between 18 and 29 years old in good health. The specimen was CD4+ T cells sorted from blood. The chain uses TRBV6-1 and TRBJ2-2; TRBD1 is a possible D gene, resting on 7 matching bases. The CDR3 protein sequence reads: CASSTGVAGRELFF. At the DNA level, the sequence is TGTGCCAGCAGTACAGGGGTCGCGGGAAGGGAGCTGTTTTTT.